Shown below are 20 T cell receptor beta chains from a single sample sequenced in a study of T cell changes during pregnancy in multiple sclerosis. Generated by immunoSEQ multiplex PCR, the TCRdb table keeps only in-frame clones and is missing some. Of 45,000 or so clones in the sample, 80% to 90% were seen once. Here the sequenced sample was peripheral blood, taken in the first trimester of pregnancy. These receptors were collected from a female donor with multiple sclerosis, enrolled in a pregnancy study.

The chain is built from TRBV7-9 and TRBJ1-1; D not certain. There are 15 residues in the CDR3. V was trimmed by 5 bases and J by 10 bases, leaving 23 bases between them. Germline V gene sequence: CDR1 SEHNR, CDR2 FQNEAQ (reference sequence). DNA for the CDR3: TGTGCCAGCAGCCTTGCATGGGGAGAGCCGATAGGAGCTTTCTTT. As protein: CASSLAWGEPIGAFF.

CDR3 DNA: TGTGCCAGCAGCTTGGGCTGGAACACTGAAGCTTTCTTT. Protein product: CASSLGWNTEAFF. V and J are TRBV7-8 and TRBJ1-1, with D unclear. The germline V gene has CDR1 SGHVS and CDR2 FQNEAQ. V was pared by 3 bases and J by 1 base, with 6 bases between. CDR3 length equals 13 residues. Looking up the rest from reference TRBV7-8 and TRBJ1-1 gives the full variable domain: GAGVSQSPRYKVAKRGQDVALRCDPISGHVSLFWYQQALGQGPEFLTYFQNEAQLDKSGLPSDRFFAERPEGSVSTLKIQRTQQEDSAVYLCASSLGWNTEAFFGQGTRLTVV.

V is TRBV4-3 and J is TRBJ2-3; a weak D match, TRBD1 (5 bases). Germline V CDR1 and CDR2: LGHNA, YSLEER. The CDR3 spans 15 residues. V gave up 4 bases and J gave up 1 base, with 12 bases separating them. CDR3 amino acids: CASSLRDVGTDTQYF. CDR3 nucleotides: TGCGCCAGCAGCCTCAGGGATGTTGGCACAGATACGCAGTATTTT.

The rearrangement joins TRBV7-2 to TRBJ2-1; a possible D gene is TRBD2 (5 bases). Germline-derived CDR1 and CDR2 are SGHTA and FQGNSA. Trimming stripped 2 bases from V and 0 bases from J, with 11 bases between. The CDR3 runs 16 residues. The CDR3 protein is CASSLQSGFSYNEQFF. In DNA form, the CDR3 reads TGTGCCAGCAGCTTACAATCGGGGTTCTCCTACAATGAGCAGTTCTTC.

CDR3 sequence (DNA): TGTGCCAGCTCACAGGGGGCAGGTCAGCCCCAGCATTTT. This gives the protein CASSQGAGQPQHF. V is TRBV2 and J is TRBJ1-5; 9 bases line up with TRBD1. V shed 8 bases, J shed 6 bases, and the junction held 5 bases outside the gene matches. The CDR3 runs 13 residues. Per germline, CDR1 SNHLY and CDR2 FYNNEI. Complete variable domain (other parts from reference TRBV2 and TRBJ1-5): EPEVTQTPSHQVTQMGQEVILRCVPISNHLYFYWYRQILGQKVEFLVSFYNNEISEKSEIFDDQFSVERPDGSNFTLKIRSTKLEDSAMYFCASSQGAGQPQHFGDGTRLSIL.

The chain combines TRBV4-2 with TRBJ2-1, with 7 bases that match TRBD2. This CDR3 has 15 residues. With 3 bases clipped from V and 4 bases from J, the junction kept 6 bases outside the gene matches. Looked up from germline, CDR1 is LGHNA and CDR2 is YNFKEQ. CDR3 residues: CASSQGGGAYNEQFF. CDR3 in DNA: TGTGCCAGCAGCCAGGGGGGAGGGGCGTACAATGAGCAGTTCTTC.

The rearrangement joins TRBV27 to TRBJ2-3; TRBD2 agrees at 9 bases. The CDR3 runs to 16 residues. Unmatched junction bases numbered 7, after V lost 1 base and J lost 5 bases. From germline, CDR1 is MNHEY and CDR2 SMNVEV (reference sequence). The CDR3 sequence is CASSLLVAGVVDTQYF. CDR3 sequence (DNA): TGTGCCAGCAGTTTATTGGTAGCGGGGGTCGTAGATACGCAGTATTTT.

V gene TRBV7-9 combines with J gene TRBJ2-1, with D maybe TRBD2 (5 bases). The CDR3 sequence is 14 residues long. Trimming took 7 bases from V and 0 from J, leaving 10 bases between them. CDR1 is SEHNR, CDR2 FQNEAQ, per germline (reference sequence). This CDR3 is CASTPGSSYNEQFF. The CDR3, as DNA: TGTGCCAGCACCCCGGGGAGCTCCTACAATGAGCAGTTCTTC. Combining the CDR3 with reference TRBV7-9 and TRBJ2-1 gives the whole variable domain DTGVSQNPRHKITKRGQNVTFRCDPISEHNRLYWYRQTLGQGPEFLTYFQNEAQLEKSRLLSDRFSAERPKGSFSTLEIQRTEQGDSAMYLCASTPGSSYNEQFFGPGTRLTVL.

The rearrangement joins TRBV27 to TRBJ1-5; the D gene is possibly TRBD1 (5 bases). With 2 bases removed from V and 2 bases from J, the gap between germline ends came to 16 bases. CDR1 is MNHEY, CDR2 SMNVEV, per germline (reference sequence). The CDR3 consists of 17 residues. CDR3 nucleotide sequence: TGTGCCAGCAGTTTAAGCGCCTGGGGAGGGGGCAATCAGCCCCAGCATTTT. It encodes CASSLSAWGGGNQPQHF.

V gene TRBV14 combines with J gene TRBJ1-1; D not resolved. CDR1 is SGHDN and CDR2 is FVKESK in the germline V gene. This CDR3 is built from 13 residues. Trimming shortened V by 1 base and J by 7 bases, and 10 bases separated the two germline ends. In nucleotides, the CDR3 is TGTGCCAGCAGCCAAGCCCTGAGGGTTGAAGCTTTCTTT. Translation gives CASSQALRVEAFF.

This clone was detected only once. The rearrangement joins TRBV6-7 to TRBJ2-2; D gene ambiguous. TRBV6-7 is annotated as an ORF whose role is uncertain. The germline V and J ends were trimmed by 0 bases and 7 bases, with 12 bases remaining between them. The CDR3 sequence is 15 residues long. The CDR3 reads CASSYSRRKDGELFF. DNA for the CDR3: TGTGCCAGCAGTTACTCGAGGCGGAAGGACGGGGAGCTGTTTTTT.

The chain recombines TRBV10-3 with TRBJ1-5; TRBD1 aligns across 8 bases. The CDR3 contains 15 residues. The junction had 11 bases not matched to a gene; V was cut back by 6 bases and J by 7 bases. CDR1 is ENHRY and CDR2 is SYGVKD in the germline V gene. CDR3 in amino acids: CAIRSGQGGWQPQHF. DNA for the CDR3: TGTGCCATCAGATCCGGACAGGGAGGCTGGCAGCCCCAGCATTTT.

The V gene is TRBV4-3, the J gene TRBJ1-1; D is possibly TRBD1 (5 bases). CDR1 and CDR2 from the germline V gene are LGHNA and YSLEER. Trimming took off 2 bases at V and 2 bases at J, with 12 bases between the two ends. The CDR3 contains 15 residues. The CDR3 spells CASSQYGQLNTEAFF. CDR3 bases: TGCGCCAGCAGCCAATACGGACAACTCAACACTGAAGCTTTCTTT.

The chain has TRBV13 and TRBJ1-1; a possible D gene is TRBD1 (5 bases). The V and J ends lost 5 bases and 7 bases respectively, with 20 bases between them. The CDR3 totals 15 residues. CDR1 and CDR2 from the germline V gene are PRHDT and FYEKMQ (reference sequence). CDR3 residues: CASSTSGGLTIEAFF. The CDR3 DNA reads TGTGCCAGCAGCACATCGGGGGGACTCACTATTGAAGCTTTCTTT.

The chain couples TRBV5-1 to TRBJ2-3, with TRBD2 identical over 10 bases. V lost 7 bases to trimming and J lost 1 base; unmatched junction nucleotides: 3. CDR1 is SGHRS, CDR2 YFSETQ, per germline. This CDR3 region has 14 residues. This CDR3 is CASSLAGGTDTQYF. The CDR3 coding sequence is TGCGCCAGCTCGCTAGCGGGGGGCACAGATACGCAGTATTTT.

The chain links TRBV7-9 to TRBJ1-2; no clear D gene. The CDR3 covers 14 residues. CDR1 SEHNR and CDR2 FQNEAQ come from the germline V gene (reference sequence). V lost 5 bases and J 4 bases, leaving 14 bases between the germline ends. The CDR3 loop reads CASSPAGDPYGYTF. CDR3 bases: TGTGCCAGCAGCCCCGCCGGGGATCCCTATGGCTACACCTTC.

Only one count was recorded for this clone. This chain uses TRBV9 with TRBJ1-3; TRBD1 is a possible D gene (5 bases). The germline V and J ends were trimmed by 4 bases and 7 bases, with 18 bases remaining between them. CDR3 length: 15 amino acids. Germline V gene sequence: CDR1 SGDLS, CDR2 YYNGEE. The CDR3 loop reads CASSTSGWPENTIYF. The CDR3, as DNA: TGTGCCAGCAGCACCTCAGGGTGGCCGGAGAACACCATATATTTT. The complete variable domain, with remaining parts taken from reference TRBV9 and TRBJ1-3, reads DSGVTQTPKHLITATGQRVTLRCSPRSGDLSVYWYQQSLDQGLQFLIQYYNGEERAKGNILERFSAQQFPDLHSELNLSSLELGDSALYFCASSTSGWPENTIYFGEGSWLTVV.

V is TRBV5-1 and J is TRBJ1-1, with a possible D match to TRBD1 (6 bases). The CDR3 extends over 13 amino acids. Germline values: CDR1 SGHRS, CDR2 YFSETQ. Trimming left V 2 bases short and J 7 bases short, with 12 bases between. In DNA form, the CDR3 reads TGCGCCAGCAGCTTCACGACAGGAATTGAAGCTTTCTTT. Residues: CASSFTTGIEAFF.

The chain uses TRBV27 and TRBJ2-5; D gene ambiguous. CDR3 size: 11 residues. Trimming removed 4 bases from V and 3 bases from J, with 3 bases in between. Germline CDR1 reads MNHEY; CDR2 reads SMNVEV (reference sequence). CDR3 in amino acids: CASSSKETQYF. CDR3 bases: TGTGCCAGCAGTTCAAAAGAGACCCAGTACTTC.

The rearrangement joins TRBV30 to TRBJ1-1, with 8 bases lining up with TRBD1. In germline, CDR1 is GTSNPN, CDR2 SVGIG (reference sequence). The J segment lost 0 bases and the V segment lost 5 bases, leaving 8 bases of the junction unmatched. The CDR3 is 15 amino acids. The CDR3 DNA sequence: TGTGCCTGGGCCAGACAGGGGAGCCTGAACACTGAAGCTTTCTTT. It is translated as CAWARQGSLNTEAFF. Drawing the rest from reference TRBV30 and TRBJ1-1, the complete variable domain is SQTIHQWPATLVQPVGSPLSLECTVEGTSNPNLYWYRQAAGRGLQLLFYSVGIGQISSEVPQNLSASRPQDRQFILSSKKLLLSDSGFYLCAWARQGSLNTEAFFGQGTRLTVV.